These 22 T cell receptor beta chains were all obtained from the same sample, sequenced in a study of blood T cell repertoires in COVID-19. Only in-frame clones appear in the TCRdb table, and some are missing; sequencing was by immunoSEQ multiplex PCR. The profile shows 60,000 to 95,000 clones, approximately 89% of them singletons. The sample comprised peripheral blood. These receptors were obtained from a human donor in a cohort sampled during active COVID-19.

The chain is built from TRBV6-6 and TRBJ1-2; the match to TRBD1 covers 10 bases. Germline V lookup: CDR1 MNHNY, CDR2 SVGAGI (reference sequence). V lost 5 bases and J lost 4; bases outside the gene matches: 7. This CDR3 is 15 amino acids long. For the CDR3, the DNA is TGTGCCAGCAGTCAACGGGGGACAGGGGCCTATGGCTACACCTTC. Translating it yields CASSQRGTGAYGYTF.

The chain has TRBV9 and TRBJ2-3, with D possibly TRBD2 on 5 matching bases. This CDR3 is built from 15 residues. Germline V gene lookup returns CDR1 SGDLS and CDR2 YYNGEE. Trimming cost V 0 bases and J 0 bases, with 8 bases left between them. In nucleotides, the CDR3 is TGTGCCAGCAGCGTAGCACCGGGGAGCACAGATACGCAGTATTTT. This sequence encodes CASSVAPGSTDTQYF.

The chain links TRBV5-8 to TRBJ2-2; a possible D gene is TRBD1 (5 bases). CDR3 length: 14 residues. The ends were cut back, 1 base at V and 7 bases at J, with 11 bases in the middle. CDR1 is SGHTS, CDR2 YDEGEE, per germline. CDR3 in DNA: TGTGCCAGCAGCTTGTTGGGGCAAAGCGGGGAGCTGTTTTTT. This sequence encodes CASSLLGQSGELFF.

This rearrangement joins TRBV6-5 to TRBJ2-5; TRBD2 matches at 16 bases. This CDR3 is built from 15 residues. Germline values: CDR1 MNHEY, CDR2 SVGAGI. V lost 7 bases to trimming and J lost 5 bases; unmatched junction nucleotides: 4. The CDR3 bases are TGTGCCAGCAAGGGACTAGCGGGGGGGAAGGAGACCCAGTACTTC. Its translation is CASKGLAGGKETQYF.

The V gene is TRBV11-1, the J gene TRBJ2-3; D remains ambiguous. Germline assignment: CDR1 SGHAT and CDR2 FQDESV (reference sequence). The ends were cut back, 6 bases at V and 2 bases at J, with 18 bases in the middle. The CDR3 runs to 16 residues. In nucleotides, the CDR3 is TGTGCCAGCAGTCGAACCGGTGCGGAGATCACAGATACGCAGTATTTT. It yields the protein CASSRTGAEITDTQYF. The full variable domain, rest sourced from reference TRBV11-1 and TRBJ2-3, is EAEVAQSPRYKITEKSQAVAFWCDPISGHATLYWYRQILGQGPELLVQFQDESVVDDSQLPKDRFSAERLKGVDSTLKIQPAELGDSAMYLCASSRTGAEITDTQYFGPGTRLTVL.

This clone was found once. The rearrangement links TRBV7-9 to TRBJ2-5; D perhaps matches TRBD2 (6 bases). Germline V gene data show CDR1 as SEHNR and CDR2 as FQNEAQ (reference sequence). This CDR3 has 14 residues. Trimming removed 4 bases at V and 4 bases at J, with 13 bases between. Here the CDR3 DNA reads TGTGCCAGCAGCTCCTTGGAGGGTGGAGAGACCCAGTACTTC. Translation gives CASSSLEGGETQYF.

The genes are TRBV15 and TRBJ1-6, with 8 positions matching TRBD1. This CDR3 spans 15 amino acids. V lost 0 bases, J lost 12 bases, and 7 bases stayed unmatched. CDR1 and CDR2 (germline): LNHNV, YYDKDF (reference sequence). The CDR3, as DNA: TGTGCCACCAGCAGAGATGTCGGACAGGGCGAACCCCTCCACTTT. Translated, it gives CATSRDVGQGEPLHF.

V gene TRBV19 combines with J gene TRBJ2-7; D is perhaps TRBD1 (6 bases). The V gene's germline CDR1 is LNHDA and CDR2 SQIVND (reference sequence). The CDR3 is made up of 13 amino acids. V lost 3 bases and J lost 2, with 8 bases in between. CDR3 nucleotide sequence: TGTGCCAGTAGTATGGCAGGGGCCTACGAGCAGTACTTC. Protein: CASSMAGAYEQYF.

V is TRBV7-3 and J is TRBJ2-3; 9 bases line up with TRBD2. The CDR3 is 16 residues long. In germline, CDR1 is SGHTA, CDR2 FQGTGA. J gave up 0 bases and V 3 bases, and 4 bases lay outside the gene matches. The CDR3 protein is CASSFGLAGSTDTQYF. DNA for the CDR3: TGTGCCAGCAGCTTTGGCCTAGCGGGGAGCACAGATACGCAGTATTTT.

The rearrangement links TRBV19 to TRBJ2-3; TRBD2 matches at 8 bases. This CDR3 comprises 16 residues. Germline loops: CDR1 LNHDA, CDR2 SQIVND (reference sequence). V shed 1 base and J 3 bases; nucleotides not matched to a gene: 6. CDR3 coding DNA: TGTGCCAGTAGTATAGGAGGCGGGGGGTTTACAGATACGCAGTATTTT. Amino acids: CASSIGGGGFTDTQYF.

This clone was detected only a few times. The rearrangement links TRBV6-5 to TRBJ2-5; D is ambiguous. The CDR3 spans 12 residues. CDR1 MNHEY and CDR2 SVGAGI come from the germline V gene. Trimming took 8 bases from V and 7 from J, leaving 14 bases between them. Written as DNA, the CDR3 is TGTGCCAGCCAAGATCCCTTGCGGACCCAGTACTTC. It encodes CASQDPLRTQYF.

The chain has TRBV9 and TRBJ1-1, with D possibly matching TRBD1 (5 bases). Deletions cut 7 bases from V and 1 base from J, with 14 bases between. Germline V lookup: CDR1 SGDLS, CDR2 YYNGEE. This CDR3 comprises 14 residues. The CDR3 DNA sequence: TGTGCCAGCCAACCGACAGACCAGAACACTGAAGCTTTCTTT. Protein: CASQPTDQNTEAFF.

CDR3 sequence (DNA): TGTGCCAGCAGAACAGGGGCCCGAGAAGCTTTCTTT. It translates to CASRTGAREAFF. The rearrangement joins TRBV12-3 or TRBV12-4 to TRBJ1-1; 7 bases map to TRBD1. The CDR3 is 12 residues long. V was pared by 6 bases and J by 8 bases, with 6 bases of the junction left unmatched.

The rearrangement links TRBV6-5 to TRBJ2-5; 7 nucleotides align to TRBD2. The germline V gene has CDR1 MNHEY and CDR2 SVGAGI. J lost 2 bases, V lost 5 bases, and 5 bases had no gene match. The CDR3 has 14 residues. CDR3 nucleotide sequence: TGTGCCAGCAGTCGCCTAGCGGTTCAAGAGACCCAGTACTTC. Encoded protein: CASSRLAVQETQYF.

This chain connects TRBV18 to TRBJ1-4, with 7 bases identical to TRBD1. The CDR3 sequence is 16 residues long. CDR1 is KGHSH, CDR2 LQKENI, per germline. V was pared by 3 bases and J by 3 bases, with 7 bases of the junction left unmatched. This CDR3 reads CASSPFQGGANEKLFF. CDR3 DNA: TGTGCCAGCTCACCGTTCCAGGGGGGAGCTAATGAAAAACTGTTTTTT.

The chain is built from TRBV3-1 (or the pseudogene TRBV3-2) and TRBJ2-7, with D tentatively TRBD2 (5 bases). V was cut by 7 bases and J by 6 bases, with 13 bases left in between. CDR1 LGHDT and CDR2 YNNKEL come from the germline V gene (reference sequence). CDR3 size: 12 residues. The CDR3, as DNA: TGTGCCAGCACGACGGGGTGGGGCGAGCAGTACTTC. Its protein is CASTTGWGEQYF.

In its sample, this clone was seen once. The chain couples TRBV2 to TRBJ2-1, with D maybe TRBD1 (6 bases). The length of the CDR3 is 15 residues. The germline V gene encodes CDR1 SNHLY and CDR2 FYNNEI. V gave up 4 bases and J gave up 12 bases, with 22 bases separating them. The CDR3 coding sequence is TGTGCCAGCAGTGTGCAGGGGACGCCTAATGGGGGGCAGTTCTTC. It codes for CASSVQGTPNGGQFF. Filled out from reference TRBV2 and TRBJ2-1, the complete variable domain reads EPEVTQTPSHQVTQMGQEVILRCVPISNHLYFYWYRQILGQKVEFLVSFYNNEISEKSEIFDDQFSVERPDGSNFTLKIRSTKLEDSAMYFCASSVQGTPNGGQFFGPGTRLTVL.

V is TRBV11-2 and J is TRBJ2-3; TRBD2 matches at 12 bases. The CDR3 sequence is 17 residues long. Germline loops: CDR1 SGHAT, CDR2 FQNNGV. V shed 1 base and J 5 bases; nucleotides not matched to a gene: 7. Written as DNA, the CDR3 is TGTGCCAGCAGCTTAGTTCTAGCGGGGGGGCCGGGAGATACGCAGTATTTT. Translating it yields CASSLVLAGGPGDTQYF.

The chain recombines TRBV15 with TRBJ2-1; D is undetermined. The V end was cut by 3 bases, the J end by 5 bases, with 11 bases between. Germline V gene sequence: CDR1 LNHNV, CDR2 YYDKDF (reference sequence). The CDR3 length is 14 residues. The CDR3 spells CATSRVRDNNEQFF. CDR3 in DNA: TGTGCCACCAGCAGGGTGAGAGACAACAATGAGCAGTTCTTC.

The rearrangement uses TRBV6-5 and TRBJ2-5; D possibly corresponds to TRBD1 (5 bases). The V end was cut by 9 bases, the J end by 5 bases, with 13 bases between. Germline V gene lookup returns CDR1 MNHEY and CDR2 SVGAGI. The CDR3 contains 12 residues. CDR3 nucleotides: TGTGCCAGTCAGGGTGCCGGGGAGACCCAGTACTTC. Protein sequence: CASQGAGETQYF.

V gene TRBV19 combines with J gene TRBJ1-1; D is unclear. CDR1 LNHDA and CDR2 SQIVND come from the germline V gene (reference sequence). The CDR3 is made up of 14 amino acids. The V end lost 4 bases, the J end lost 0 bases, and 9 bases lay between the germline ends. The CDR3 loop reads CASSSGQMNTEAFF. The CDR3 nucleotides are TGTGCCAGTAGTAGCGGGCAGATGAACACTGAAGCTTTCTTT.

The chain is built from TRBV7-2 and TRBJ1-2, with TRBD1 as a possible D gene (6 bases). CDR1 and CDR2 from the germline V gene are SGHTA and FQGNSA. The CDR3 sequence is 15 residues long. The V and J ends lost 5 bases and 2 bases respectively, with 15 bases between them. In DNA, the CDR3 is TGTGCCAGCAGCCCCGCCGCGGGGGCGAACTATGGCTACACCTTC. This sequence encodes CASSPAAGANYGYTF. Filled out from reference TRBV7-2 and TRBJ1-2, the complete variable domain reads GAGVSQSPSNKVTEKGKDVELRCDPISGHTALYWYRQSLGQGLEFLIYFQGNSAPDKSGLPSDRFSAERTGGSVSTLTIQRTQQEDSAVYLCASSPAAGANYGYTFGSGTRLTVV.